This T cell receptor (beta chain) appears in the sequencing data of a study of cytomegalovirus exposure and HLA in healthy donors. Overall study findings and caveats: An analysis was carried out later, and it reportedly showed fewer N-insertions in an Asian-associated ancestry cluster than the approximately 610-donor mean. Immune exposure was documented only through CMV serostatus.

This CDR3 comprises 15 residues. In germline, CDR1 is MDHEN, CDR2 SYDVKM. V gave up 4 bases and J gave up 3 bases; unmatched junction bases: 5. The PCR was carried out with 60 Vbeta primers and 13 Jbeta primers. The protocol was immunoSEQ multiplex PCR, while the TCRdb copy is restricted to in-frame clones and leaves out a portion. Counted here are roughly 150,000 clones, more than 65% occurring once; the ten biggest clones make up around 5.4%. A note on this clone: The antigen is undetermined.

This rearrangement joins TRBV28 to TRBJ2-5, with TRBD2 matching over 10 bases. What was sequenced was PBMCs. The receptor was isolated from a man aged 25 to 40 in good health and CMV-seropositive. This chain's CDR3 is CASSWAGLAEETQYF. In nucleotides, the CDR3 is TGTGCCAGCAGTTGGGCCGGACTAGCGGAAGAGACCCAGTACTTC.